The T cell receptor beta chain under discussion was sequenced for a study of blood T cell repertoires in COVID-19. The data were produced by immunoSEQ multiplex PCR, yet TCRdb's version contains in-frame clones alone and is incomplete. The sample contains around 400,000 clones, 89% of which appear only once. Germline V gene sequence: CDR1 SGDLS, CDR2 YYNGEE. This CDR3 is 15 amino acids long. The V and J ends lost 3 bases and 7 bases, in that order; junction bases with no gene match: 10. The chain recombines TRBV9 with TRBJ2-1; 7 nucleotides agree with TRBD2. The TCR was taken from a man in his forties with acute or convalescent COVID-19. Sequenced material: peripheral blood. The CDR3 spells CASSETGTKGNEQFF. CDR3 nucleotides: TGTGCCAGCAGCGAGACCGGGACTAAGGGTAATGAGCAGTTCTTC.